At least ten counts were recorded for the clone carrying this T cell receptor (beta chain). RNA transcripts provided the template for amplifying TCR beta CDR3 regions. The first-round RT-PCR employed HTBI primers together with the Qiagen OneStep RT-PCR kit. A multiplex PCR was then performed as the second round. MiXCR, applied by TCRdb to the multiplex PCR reads, yields one record per CDR3 protein. The sample yields 170,000 or so distinct CDR3 sequences, around two fifths seen once. The data were taken from a study of Graves' ophthalmopathy and Graves' hyperthyroidism. The CDR3 is 13 amino acids. Trimming removed 1 base from V and 8 bases from J, with 11 bases in between. Germline V gives CDR1 SNHLY, CDR2 FYNNEI.

The origin of this receptor is a woman in her forties with Graves' ophthalmopathy. The V gene is TRBV2, the J gene TRBJ2-5; D might be TRBD1 or TRBD2, each matching 5 bases. Sequenced input: peripheral blood. Here the CDR3 reads CASSEGGIGTQYF. The DNA of the CDR3 is TGTGCCAGCAGTGAAGGGGGGATAGGTACCCAGTACTTC.